The next 6 T cell receptor beta chains were all read from a single sample in a study of shared clonotypes between healthy human individuals (TCRdb year 2020). Preparation of the library involved the immunoSEQ multiplex PCR assay. The immuneACCESS repertoire file appears here via TCRdb, limited to in-frame rearrangements. These files lack a portion of the clones; in checked studies, under half of the deficit traces to unresolved V genes, and the cause of the others is not known. The sample table records more than 1.2 million clones; 98% of these occur just once. The top ten hold over 0.3% of the sample. The sequencing input was naive CD4+ T cells sorted from blood. The meaning of the sample's cell subset or site label: CD45RA+ positively selected. These receptors all stem from a man younger than 40 in good health.

The chain carries TRBV28 and TRBJ2-3; D tentatively fits TRBD1 or TRBD2 (5 bases each). From germline, CDR1 is MDHEN and CDR2 SYDVKM. V was cut by 6 bases and J by 8 bases, with 15 bases left in between. The CDR3 totals 13 residues. CDR3 in amino acids: CASSMGLGTTQYF. The CDR3 DNA sequence: TGTGCCAGCAGCATGGGGTTAGGGACTACGCAGTATTTT. Full variable domain (outside the CDR3, taken from reference TRBV28 and TRBJ2-3): DVKVTQSSRYLVKRTGEKVFLECVQDMDHENMFWYRQDPGLGLRLIYFSYDVKMKEKGDIPEGYSVSREKKERFSLILESASTNQTSMYLCASSMGLGTTQYFGPGTRLTVL.

The chain joins TRBV9 to TRBJ2-3, with TRBD2 matching 9 bases. Unmatched junction bases numbered 5, after V lost 3 bases and J lost 0 bases. The CDR3 runs 16 residues. Germline CDR1 and CDR2: SGDLS and YYNGEE. CDR3 bases: TGTGCCAGCAGCGAGCTAGCGGGGCCTAGCACAGATACGCAGTATTTT. Translating gives CASSELAGPSTDTQYF.

V and J are TRBV5-4 and TRBJ2-5, with D perhaps being TRBD1 or TRBD2 (5 bases each). This CDR3 is 15 amino acids long. V lost 4 bases, J lost 3 bases, and 16 bases lay in between. CDR1 and CDR2 (germline): SGHNT, YYREEE (reference sequence). CDR3 region: CASSLSFGTEETQYF. The DNA of the CDR3 is TGTGCCAGCAGCCTTTCCTTTGGGACGGAAGAGACCCAGTACTTC.

Concerning this clone itself: The sample contains more than one DNA sequence encoding this CDR3. The chain uses TRBV27 and TRBJ2-1; D is undetermined. The CDR3 extends over 13 amino acids. Germline CDR1 MNHEY, CDR2 SMNVEV (reference sequence). The germline V and J ends were trimmed by 2 bases and 2 bases, with 4 bases remaining between them. Written as DNA, the CDR3 is TGTGCCAGCAGTTTAAGGGCCTACAATGAGCAGTTCTTC. It specifies CASSLRAYNEQFF.

The chain combines TRBV9 with TRBJ2-1; D is possibly TRBD1 or TRBD2 (5 bases each). The CDR3 extends over 16 amino acids. In germline, CDR1 is SGDLS, CDR2 YYNGEE. The germline V and J ends were trimmed by 0 bases and 5 bases, with 15 bases remaining between them. The CDR3 nucleotides are TGTGCCAGCAGCGTAGCCCCCGGGACGCTAAACAATGAGCAGTTCTTC. Residues: CASSVAPGTLNNEQFF.

This chain uses TRBV11-2 with TRBJ2-5, with TRBD2 identical over 8 bases. V was clipped by 4 bases and J by 4 bases; unmatched bases: 11. CDR3 size: 16 residues. In germline, CDR1 is SGHAT, CDR2 FQNNGV. The CDR3 sequence: CASSWGLGRRGETQYF. As DNA, the CDR3 is TGTGCCAGCAGCTGGGGACTAGGTCGGCGCGGAGAGACCCAGTACTTC.